A single sample is the source of the 9 T cell receptor beta chains below, sequenced in a study of blood T cell repertoires in COVID-19. The repertoire was sequenced with immunoSEQ multiplex PCR; TCRdb's copy has only in-frame clones and lacks some. The table has 180,000 or so clones, around 83% seen once; the top ten hold about 15%. Sequencing input: PBMCs or T cells enriched from blood (not recorded which). Receptor source: a man aged 50-60 years who had recovered from COVID-19.

The chain is built from TRBV3-1 (or the pseudogene TRBV3-2) and TRBJ2-1; no clear D. This CDR3 is 13 amino acids long. Germline V gene lookup returns CDR1 LGHDT and CDR2 YNNKEL (reference sequence). V was cut by 2 bases and J by 4 bases, with 6 bases left in between. This chain's CDR3 is CASSQLLYNEQFF. As DNA, the CDR3 is TGTGCCAGCAGCCAACTCTTATACAATGAGCAGTTCTTC.

The genes are TRBV24-1 and TRBJ2-1; D unclear. Germline V gene sequence: CDR1 KGHDR, CDR2 SFDVKD. V dropped 4 bases and J dropped 5 bases, with 8 bases sitting between them. This CDR3 is 13 amino acids long. The CDR3 DNA follows: TGTGCCACCAGTGAGAAATCAGACAATGAGCAGTTCTTC. Translating gives CATSEKSDNEQFF.

V usage is TRBV5-1 and J usage is TRBJ2-7; maybe TRBD2 (5 bases). This CDR3 contains 13 residues. V lost 0 bases and J lost 4, with 8 bases in between. CDR1 and CDR2 from the germline V gene are SGHRS and YFSETQ. The CDR3 protein is CASSLAGLYEQYF. CDR3 bases: TGCGCCAGCAGCTTGGCGGGGTTGTACGAGCAGTACTTC. Full variable domain (outside the CDR3, taken from reference TRBV5-1 and TRBJ2-7): KAGVTQTPRYLIKTRGQQVTLSCSPISGHRSVSWYQQTPGQGLQFLFEYFSETQRNKGNFPGRFSGRQFSNSRSEMNVSTLELGDSALYLCASSLAGLYEQYFGPGTRLTVT.

The chain employs TRBV4-1 and TRBJ1-6; weak D call: TRBD1 (5 bases). This CDR3 has 15 amino acids. V lost 3 bases to trimming and J lost 8 bases, with 14 bases between them. Germline V gives CDR1 MGHRA, CDR2 YSYEKL. CDR3 residues: CASSHAAREDSPLHF. The CDR3, as DNA: TGCGCCAGCAGCCACGCGGCCAGGGAGGATTCACCCCTCCACTTT.

The chain combines TRBV15 with TRBJ1-1; D gene ambiguous. V gave up 0 bases and J gave up 0 bases, with 14 bases separating them. Germline V gene sequence: CDR1 LNHNV, CDR2 YYDKDF (reference sequence). The CDR3 loop spans 17 amino acids. For the CDR3, the DNA is TGTGCCACCAGCAGAGACCCTGGAGGCGTGTTGAACACTGAAGCTTTCTTT. It is translated as CATSRDPGGVLNTEAFF.

This rearrangement joins TRBV11-2 to TRBJ2-7, with D possibly matching TRBD2 (6 bases). V lost 2 bases and J lost 2, with 13 bases in between. This CDR3 contains 15 residues. CDR1 and CDR2 from the germline V gene are SGHAT and FQNNGV. CDR3 in amino acids: CASSLLSTGAYEQYF. CDR3 nucleotide sequence: TGTGCCAGCAGCTTACTGTCGACGGGGGCCTACGAGCAGTACTTC.

The J gene is TRBJ1-6, the V gene TRBV4-1; D is ambiguous. CDR1 is MGHRA, CDR2 YSYEKL, per germline. The CDR3 totals 14 residues. V dropped 2 bases and J dropped 4 bases, with 6 bases sitting between them. Here the CDR3 DNA reads TGCGCCAGCAGCCAACAGGATTATAATTCACCCCTCCACTTT. Its translation is CASSQQDYNSPLHF.

The genes are TRBV19 and TRBJ2-7; 10 positions agree with TRBD1. CDR1 LNHDA and CDR2 SQIVND come from the germline V gene (reference sequence). V shed 6 bases, J shed 0 bases, and the junction held 5 bases outside the gene matches. This CDR3 comprises 15 residues. CDR3 nucleotide sequence: TGTGCCAGTAGACCAGGGACAGGGGCCTCCTACGAGCAGTACTTC. It yields the protein CASRPGTGASYEQYF. Full variable domain (remainder filled in from reference TRBV19 and TRBJ2-7): DGGITQSPKYLFRKEGQNVTLSCEQNLNHDAMYWYRQDPGQGLRLIYYSQIVNDFQKGDIAEGYSVSREKKESFPLTVTSAQKNPTAFYLCASRPGTGASYEQYFGPGTRLTVT.

The chain carries TRBV29-1 and TRBJ2-3; 9 bases fit TRBD1. J lost 4 bases, V lost 6 bases, and 11 bases had no gene match. The germline CDR1 and CDR2 sequences are SQVTM and ANQGSEA. CDR3 length equals 15 residues. CDR3 sequence: CSVPGTGFLADTQYF. The CDR3 DNA follows: TGCAGCGTCCCCGGGACAGGGTTCCTCGCAGATACGCAGTATTTT.